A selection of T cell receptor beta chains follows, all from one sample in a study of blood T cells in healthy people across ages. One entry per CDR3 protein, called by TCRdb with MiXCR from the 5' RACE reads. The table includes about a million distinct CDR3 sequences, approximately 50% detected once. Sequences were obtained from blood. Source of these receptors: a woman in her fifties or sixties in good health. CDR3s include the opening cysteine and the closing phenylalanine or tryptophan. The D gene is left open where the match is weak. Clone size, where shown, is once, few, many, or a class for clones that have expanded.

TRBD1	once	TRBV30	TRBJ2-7	CAWSRTGGYEQYF	TGTGCCTGGAGTCGTACAGGGGGATACGAGCAGTACTTC
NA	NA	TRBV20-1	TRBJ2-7	CSAREDSSEQYF	TGCAGTGCTAGAGAGGACAGTAGCGAGCAGTACTTC
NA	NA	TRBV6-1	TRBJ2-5	CASSEALGAQETQYF	TGTGCCAGCAGTGAAGCGCTTGGAGCCCAAGAGACCCAGTACTTC
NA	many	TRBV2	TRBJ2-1	CASNWALDANEQFF	TGTGCCAGCAATTGGGCCCTCGATGCCAATGAGCAGTTCTTC
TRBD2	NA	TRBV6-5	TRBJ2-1	CASSYPRIAGGPTGNEQFF	TGTGCCAGCAGTTACCCACGGATAGCGGGAGGGCCCACCGGCAATGAGCAGTTCTTC
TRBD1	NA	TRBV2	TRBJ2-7	CASRPGTGTTYEQYF	TGTGCCAGCAGACCCGGGACAGGTACTACCTACGAGCAGTACTTC
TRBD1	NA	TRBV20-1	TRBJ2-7	CSASSGQVISYEQYF	TGCAGTGCTAGCTCGGGACAGGTGATTTCCTACGAGCAGTACTTC
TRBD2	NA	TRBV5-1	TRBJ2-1	CASSPVVAGVGYNEQFF	TGCGCCAGCAGCCCGGTGGTAGCGGGAGTAGGGTACAATGAGCAGTTCTTC
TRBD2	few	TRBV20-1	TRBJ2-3	CSASRPSGGGDTQYF	TGCAGTGCTTCTAGGCCTAGCGGGGGAGGAGATACGCAGTATTTT
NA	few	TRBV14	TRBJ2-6	CASRRTGANVLTF	TGTGCCAGCAGGCGAACTGGGGCCAACGTCCTGACTTTC
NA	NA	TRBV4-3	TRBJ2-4	CASSRLLDRLAKNIQYF	TGCGCCAGCAGCCGGTTACTGGACAGATTAGCCAAAAACATTCAGTACTTC
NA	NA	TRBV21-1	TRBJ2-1	CASSRGQGAGMSNEQFF	TGTGCCAGCAGCCGGGGCCAGGGGGCGGGAATGAGCAATGAGCAGTTCTTC
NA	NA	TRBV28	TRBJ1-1	CASRADTGVPEAFF	TGTGCCAGCAGGGCTGACACTGGCGTACCTGAAGCTTTCTTT
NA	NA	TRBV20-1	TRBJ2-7	CSASLLPYEQYF	TGCAGTGCTAGTCTTCTCCCCTACGAGCAGTACTTC
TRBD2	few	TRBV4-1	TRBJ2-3	CASSQEGLAGVDTQYF	TGCGCCAGCAGCCAAGAGGGACTAGCGGGAGTGGATACGCAGTATTTT
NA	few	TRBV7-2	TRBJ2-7	CASSLIGGWDYEQYF	TGTGCCAGCAGCTTAATTGGGGGATGGGACTACGAGCAGTACTTC
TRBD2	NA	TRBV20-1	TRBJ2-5	CSAPSGTTSKTQYF	TGCAGTGCTCCCTCGGGGACTACGTCCAAGACCCAGTACTTC
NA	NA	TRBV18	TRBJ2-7	CASSLQAKTYEQYF	TGTGCCAGCTCACTTCAGGCTAAGACCTACGAGCAGTACTTC
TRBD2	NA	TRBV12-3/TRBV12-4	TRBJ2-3	CASSGGTSGDSDTQYF	TGTGCCAGCAGTGGAGGGACTAGCGGGGACTCAGATACGCAGTATTTT
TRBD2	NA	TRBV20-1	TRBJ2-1	CSSKAGVPYNEQFF	TGCAGTTCAAAGGCGGGAGTTCCCTACAATGAGCAGTTCTTC
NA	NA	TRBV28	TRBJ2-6	CASSLFVTGANVLTF	TGTGCCAGCAGTTTATTTGTAACTGGGGCCAACGTCCTGACTTTC
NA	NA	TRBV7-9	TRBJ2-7	CASSITGTARYEQYF	TGTGCCAGCAGTATTACCGGGACTGCCCGATACGAGCAGTACTTC
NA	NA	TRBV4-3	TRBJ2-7	CASSQGTRAAGEQYF	TGCGCCAGCAGCCAAGGAACGAGGGCGGCGGGCGAGCAGTACTTC
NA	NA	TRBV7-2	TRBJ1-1	CANSGPFSGYAEAFF	TGTGCCAACAGCGGGCCGTTTTCCGGGTACGCTGAAGCTTTCTTT
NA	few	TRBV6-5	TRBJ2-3	CASSYLTSGDTQYF	TGTGCCAGCAGTTACCTCACCAGTGGAGATACGCAGTATTTT
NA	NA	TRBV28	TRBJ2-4	CASSFPVRGGIQYF	TGTGCCAGCAGCTTCCCAGTCAGGGGTGGCATTCAGTACTTC
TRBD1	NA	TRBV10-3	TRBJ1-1	CAISTRQGAEGTEAFF	TGTGCCATCAGTACGAGACAGGGGGCAGAGGGGACTGAAGCTTTCTTT
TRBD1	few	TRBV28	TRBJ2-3	CASSRTGDTDTQYF	TGTGCCAGCAGTCGGACAGGGGACACAGATACGCAGTATTTT
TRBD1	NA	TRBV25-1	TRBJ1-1	CASTEQGAYTEAFF	TGTGCCAGCACAGAACAGGGGGCGTACACTGAAGCTTTCTTT
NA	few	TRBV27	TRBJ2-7	CASSPIDRDLNEQYF	TGTGCCAGCAGCCCCATTGACAGGGACTTAAACGAGCAGTACTTC
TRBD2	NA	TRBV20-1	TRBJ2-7	CSARVRGRVYEQYF	TGCAGTGCTAGAGTGCGCGGGAGGGTGTACGAGCAGTACTTC
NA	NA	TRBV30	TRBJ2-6	CAWSAGGANVLTF	TGTGCCTGGAGTGCAGGTGGGGCCAACGTCCTGACTTTC
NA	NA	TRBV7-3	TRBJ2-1	CASSLTGVEGEQFF	TGTGCCAGCAGCTTAACGGGAGTGGAGGGTGAGCAGTTCTTC
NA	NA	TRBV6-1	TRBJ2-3	CASRGGALRDTQYF	TGTGCCAGCAGAGGTGGCGCGCTTAGAGATACGCAGTATTTT
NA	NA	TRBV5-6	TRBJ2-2	CASSLKPGTTKNTGELFF	TGTGCCAGCAGCCTCAAGCCAGGGACAACCAAAAACACCGGGGAGCTGTTTTTT